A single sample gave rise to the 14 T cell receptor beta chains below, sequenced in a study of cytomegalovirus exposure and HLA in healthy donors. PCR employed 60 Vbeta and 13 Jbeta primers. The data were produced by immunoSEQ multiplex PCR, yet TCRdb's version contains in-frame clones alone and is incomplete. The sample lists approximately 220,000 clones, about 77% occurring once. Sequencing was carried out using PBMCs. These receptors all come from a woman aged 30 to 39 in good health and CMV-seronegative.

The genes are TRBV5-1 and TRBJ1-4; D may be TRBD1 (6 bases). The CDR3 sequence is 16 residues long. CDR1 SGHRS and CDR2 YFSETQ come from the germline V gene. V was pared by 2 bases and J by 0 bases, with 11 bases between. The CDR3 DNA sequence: TGCGCCAGCAGCTTTGGACAGAGCGCAACTAATGAAAAACTGTTTTTT. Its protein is CASSFGQSATNEKLFF.

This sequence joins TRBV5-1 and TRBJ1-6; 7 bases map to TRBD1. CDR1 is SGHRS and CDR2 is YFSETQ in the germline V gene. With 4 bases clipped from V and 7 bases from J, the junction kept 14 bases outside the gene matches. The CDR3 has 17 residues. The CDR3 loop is CASSPGQVFMRNSPLHF. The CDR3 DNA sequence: TGCGCCAGCAGCCCCGGACAGGTATTTATGAGGAATTCACCCCTCCACTTT. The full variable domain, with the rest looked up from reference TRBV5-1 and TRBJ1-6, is KAGVTQTPRYLIKTRGQQVTLSCSPISGHRSVSWYQQTPGQGLQFLFEYFSETQRNKGNFPGRFSGRQFSNSRSEMNVSTLELGDSALYLCASSPGQVFMRNSPLHFGNGTRLTVT.

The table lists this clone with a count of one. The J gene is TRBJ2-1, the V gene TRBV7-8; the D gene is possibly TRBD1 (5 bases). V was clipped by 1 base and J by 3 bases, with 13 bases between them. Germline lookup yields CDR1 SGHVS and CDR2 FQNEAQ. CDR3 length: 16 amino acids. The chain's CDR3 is CASSLGVGAYYNEQFF. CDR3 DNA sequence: TGTGCCAGCAGCTTAGGGGTAGGGGCGTACTACAATGAGCAGTTCTTC.

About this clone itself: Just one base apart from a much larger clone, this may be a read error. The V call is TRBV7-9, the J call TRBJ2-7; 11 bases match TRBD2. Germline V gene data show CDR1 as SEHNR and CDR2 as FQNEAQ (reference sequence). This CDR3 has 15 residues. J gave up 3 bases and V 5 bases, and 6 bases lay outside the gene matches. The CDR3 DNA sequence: TGTGCCAGCAGCCCCGGGACTAGCGGATACTACGAGCAGTACTTC. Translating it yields CASSPGTSGYYEQYF.

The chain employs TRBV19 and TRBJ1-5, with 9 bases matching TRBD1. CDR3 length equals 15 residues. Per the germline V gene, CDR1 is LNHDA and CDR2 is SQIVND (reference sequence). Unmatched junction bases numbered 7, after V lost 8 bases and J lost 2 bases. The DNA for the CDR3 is TGTGCCAGTTCCACAGGGGGCGCAGGCAATCAGCCCCAGCATTTT. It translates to CASSTGGAGNQPQHF.

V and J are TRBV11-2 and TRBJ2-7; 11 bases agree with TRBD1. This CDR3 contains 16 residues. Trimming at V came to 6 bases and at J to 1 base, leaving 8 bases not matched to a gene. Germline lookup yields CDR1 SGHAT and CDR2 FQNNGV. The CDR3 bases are TGTGCCAGCAGATTATGGCGGGACAGGGGGTCCTACGAGCAGTACTTC. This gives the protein CASRLWRDRGSYEQYF.

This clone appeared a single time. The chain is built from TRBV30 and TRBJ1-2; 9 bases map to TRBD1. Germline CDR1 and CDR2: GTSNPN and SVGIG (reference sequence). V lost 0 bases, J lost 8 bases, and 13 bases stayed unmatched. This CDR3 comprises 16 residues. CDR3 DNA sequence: TGTGCCTGGAGTGTAACCCCCGTGGGACAGGGAGGCGGCTACACCTTC. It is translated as CAWSVTPVGQGGGYTF.

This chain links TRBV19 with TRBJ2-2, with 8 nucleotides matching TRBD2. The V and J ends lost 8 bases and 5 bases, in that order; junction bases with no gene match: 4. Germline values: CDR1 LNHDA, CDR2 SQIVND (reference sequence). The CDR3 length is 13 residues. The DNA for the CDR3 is TGTGCCAGTGAGCGGGAGATAACCGGGGAGCTGTTTTTT. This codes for CASEREITGELFF. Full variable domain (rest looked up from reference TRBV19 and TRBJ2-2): DGGITQSPKYLFRKEGQNVTLSCEQNLNHDAMYWYRQDPGQGLRLIYYSQIVNDFQKGDIAEGYSVSREKKESFPLTVTSAQKNPTAFYLCASEREITGELFFGEGSRLTVL.

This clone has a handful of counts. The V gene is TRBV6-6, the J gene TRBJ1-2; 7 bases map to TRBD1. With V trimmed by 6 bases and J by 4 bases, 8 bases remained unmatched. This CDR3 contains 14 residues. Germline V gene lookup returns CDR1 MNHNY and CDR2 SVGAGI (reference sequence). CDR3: CASRTGPMGYGYTF. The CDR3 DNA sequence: TGTGCCAGCAGGACAGGGCCCATGGGCTATGGCTACACCTTC.

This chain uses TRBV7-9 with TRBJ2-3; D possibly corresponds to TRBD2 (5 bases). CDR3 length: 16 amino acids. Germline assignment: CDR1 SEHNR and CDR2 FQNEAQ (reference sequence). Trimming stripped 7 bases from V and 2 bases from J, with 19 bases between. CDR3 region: CASIDLGVAPTDTQYF. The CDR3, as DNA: TGTGCCAGCATCGATCTCGGGGTCGCTCCCACAGATACGCAGTATTTT. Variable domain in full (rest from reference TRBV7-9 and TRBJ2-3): DTGVSQNPRHKITKRGQNVTFRCDPISEHNRLYWYRQTLGQGPEFLTYFQNEAQLEKSRLLSDRFSAERPKGSFSTLEIQRTEQGDSAMYLCASIDLGVAPTDTQYFGPGTRLTVL.

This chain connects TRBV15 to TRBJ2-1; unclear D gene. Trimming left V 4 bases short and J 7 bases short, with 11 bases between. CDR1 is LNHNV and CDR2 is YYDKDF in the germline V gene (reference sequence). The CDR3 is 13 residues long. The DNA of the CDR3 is TGTGCCACCAGCACCCCCGTCGTAAATGAGCAGTTCTTC. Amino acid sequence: CATSTPVVNEQFF. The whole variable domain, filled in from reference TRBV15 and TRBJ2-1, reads DAMVIQNPRYQVTQFGKPVTLSCSQTLNHNVMYWYQQKSSQAPKLLFHYYDKDFNNEADTPDNFQSRRPNTSFCFLDIRSPGLGDTAMYLCATSTPVVNEQFFGPGTRLTVL.

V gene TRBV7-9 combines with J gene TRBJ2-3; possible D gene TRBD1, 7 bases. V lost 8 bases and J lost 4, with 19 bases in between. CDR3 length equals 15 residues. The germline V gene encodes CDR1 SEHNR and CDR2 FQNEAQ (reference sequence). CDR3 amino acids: CASGGTDIIADTQYF. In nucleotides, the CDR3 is TGTGCCAGCGGGGGGACAGATATAATAGCAGATACGCAGTATTTT.

The CDR3 coding sequence is TGTGCCAGCTCACCTAACCCGGGACAGGAACTCGAGCAGTACTTC. This translates into CASSPNPGQELEQYF. The chain has TRBV18 and TRBJ2-7; 8 bases map to TRBD1. From germline, CDR1 is KGHSH and CDR2 LQKENI. The CDR3 runs 15 residues. V gave up 3 bases and J gave up 6 bases; unmatched junction bases: 10.

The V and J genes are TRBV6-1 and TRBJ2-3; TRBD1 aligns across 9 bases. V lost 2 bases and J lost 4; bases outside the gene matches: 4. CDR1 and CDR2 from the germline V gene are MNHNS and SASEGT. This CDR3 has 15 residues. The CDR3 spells CASSEINRGPDTQYF. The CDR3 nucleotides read TGTGCCAGCAGTGAAATTAACAGGGGGCCAGATACGCAGTATTTT.